These 22 T cell receptor beta chains were sequenced from one sample in a study of cytomegalovirus exposure and HLA in healthy donors. This PCR relied on a set of 60 Vbeta primers and 13 Jbeta primers. Method: immunoSEQ multiplex PCR; TCRdb's copy keeps in-frame clones and lacks some. In the table there are about 200,000 clones, around 85% of which are singletons. Source material: PBMCs. The receptors were gathered from a man in his fifties or sixties in good health and CMV-seronegative.

This clone has just one count. The gene calls are TRBV30 and TRBJ1-5, with D unclear. This CDR3 is 17 amino acids long. V was trimmed by 2 bases and J by 3 bases, leaving 20 bases between them. Germline assignment: CDR1 GTSNPN and CDR2 SVGIG (reference sequence). The CDR3 loop is CAWSNYPGSSTNQPQHF. The CDR3 coding sequence is TGTGCCTGGAGTAACTACCCCGGATCATCGACCAATCAGCCCCAGCATTTT.

The chain carries TRBV7-9 and TRBJ1-2, with 8 bases fitting TRBD1. The germline V gene encodes CDR1 SEHNR and CDR2 FQNEAQ (reference sequence). The CDR3 is 15 residues long. The ends lost 4 bases at V and 2 bases at J; junction bases unmatched: 6. The CDR3 spells CASSSGQEKNYGYTF. The CDR3 DNA reads as TGTGCCAGCAGCTCGGGACAGGAGAAGAACTATGGCTACACCTTC.

V and J are TRBV7-9 and TRBJ2-1; the match to TRBD2 covers 13 bases. The CDR3 covers 16 residues. Germline CDR1 SEHNR, CDR2 FQNEAQ (reference sequence). V gave up 5 bases and J gave up 7 bases; unmatched junction bases: 8. CDR3 nucleotide sequence: TGTGCCAGCAGCCCAGGGACTAGCGGGATGAGGAATGAGCAGTTCTTC. This translates into CASSPGTSGMRNEQFF.

This chain connects TRBV19 to TRBJ1-1; D possibly corresponds to TRBD1 (5 bases). CDR3 size: 14 residues. V shed 3 bases and J shed 8 bases, with 16 bases lying between them. Germline V gene data show CDR1 as LNHDA and CDR2 as SQIVND (reference sequence). The CDR3 sequence: CASSMLTDTEEAFF. The CDR3 DNA is TGTGCCAGTAGTATGCTGACAGACACAGAGGAAGCTTTCTTT. Variable domain in full (rest from reference TRBV19 and TRBJ1-1): DGGITQSPKYLFRKEGQNVTLSCEQNLNHDAMYWYRQDPGQGLRLIYYSQIVNDFQKGDIAEGYSVSREKKESFPLTVTSAQKNPTAFYLCASSMLTDTEEAFFGQGTRLTVV.

V and J are TRBV6-6 and TRBJ1-5, with 10 bases matching TRBD1. The CDR3 has 15 amino acids. Per the germline V gene, CDR1 is MNHNY and CDR2 is SVGAGI (reference sequence). V shed 6 bases, J shed 7 bases, and the junction held 9 bases outside the gene matches. The CDR3: CASSRTGTGDQPQHF. CDR3 in DNA: TGTGCCAGCAGCAGAACCGGGACAGGGGACCAGCCCCAGCATTTT.

V is TRBV28 and J is TRBJ1-5; 9 nucleotides line up with TRBD1. This CDR3 spans 16 amino acids. The trim removed 10 bases at V and 4 bases at J, leaving 14 bases unmatched. Germline assignment: CDR1 MDHEN and CDR2 SYDVKM. The CDR3: CAIKGQGSLFNQPQHF. In DNA, the CDR3 is TGTGCCATCAAAGGACAGGGGTCTCTCTTTAATCAGCCCCAGCATTTT.

The V call is TRBV7-6, the J call TRBJ2-5; D call uncertain. V lost 2 bases and J lost 5, with 9 bases in between. Germline CDR1 reads SGHVS; CDR2 reads FNYEAQ. The CDR3 has 13 amino acids. DNA for the CDR3: TGTGCCAGCAGCTTATCCCACCGGGAGACCCAGTACTTC. The encoded protein is CASSLSHRETQYF.

This sequence joins TRBV5-1 and TRBJ2-2, with D perhaps matching TRBD1 (6 bases). CDR1 is SGHRS and CDR2 is YFSETQ in the germline V gene. Between the trimmed V and J ends, which lost 2 bases and 1 base, there was a span of 12 bases. The CDR3 length is 16 residues. CDR3 amino acids: CASSLGGRLNTGELFF. The CDR3 DNA sequence: TGCGCCAGCAGCTTAGGGGGACGTCTGAACACCGGGGAGCTGTTTTTT.

A few counts support this clone. This chain links TRBV7-2 with TRBJ2-7; 10 bases map to TRBD1. After removal of 1 base from V and 6 bases from J, the junction contained 6 bases not matched to a gene. Per the germline V gene, CDR1 is SGHTA and CDR2 is FQGNSA. The CDR3 spans 15 residues. CDR3 in DNA: TGTGCCAGCAGCTTAGACGGGACAGGGGTGCGCGAGCAGTACTTC. Protein: CASSLDGTGVREQYF. Filled out from reference TRBV7-2 and TRBJ2-7, the complete variable domain reads GAGVSQSPSNKVTEKGKDVELRCDPISGHTALYWYRQSLGQGLEFLIYFQGNSAPDKSGLPSDRFSAERTGGSVSTLTIQRTQQEDSAVYLCASSLDGTGVREQYFGPGTRLTVT.

CDR3 sequence reads: CSVKTGAQSSPLHF. CDR3 sequence (DNA): TGCAGCGTTAAGACAGGGGCGCAGAGTTCACCCCTCCACTTT. The chain joins TRBV29-1 to TRBJ1-6; 8 positions match TRBD1. V was pared by 5 bases and J by 9 bases, with 9 bases of the junction left unmatched. In germline, CDR1 is SQVTM, CDR2 ANQGSEA. The CDR3 runs to 14 residues. Drawing the rest from reference TRBV29-1 and TRBJ1-6, the complete variable domain is SAVISQKPSRDICQRGTSLTIQCQVDSQVTMMFWYRQQPGQSLTLIATANQGSEATYESGFVIDKFPISRPNLTFSTLTVSNMSPEDSSIYLCSVKTGAQSSPLHFGNGTRLTVT.

This clone appeared a single time. The chain links TRBV5-1 to TRBJ2-3, with a possible D match to TRBD2 (6 bases). V lost 4 bases, J lost 6 bases, and 15 bases lay in between. The CDR3 extends over 14 amino acids. Germline CDR1 SGHRS, CDR2 YFSETQ. The chain's CDR3 is CASSGGRSRDTQYF. CDR3 coding DNA: TGCGCCAGCAGCGGAGGGCGATCCAGGGATACGCAGTATTTT. The complete variable domain, with remaining parts taken from reference TRBV5-1 and TRBJ2-3, reads KAGVTQTPRYLIKTRGQQVTLSCSPISGHRSVSWYQQTPGQGLQFLFEYFSETQRNKGNFPGRFSGRQFSNSRSEMNVSTLELGDSALYLCASSGGRSRDTQYFGPGTRLTVL.

J is TRBJ2-1 and V is TRBV4-1; 8 nucleotides match TRBD2. Germline CDR1 is MGHRA and CDR2 is YSYEKL. The junction had 16 bases not matched to a gene; V was cut back by 3 bases and J by 15 bases. The CDR3 length is 15 residues. The DNA of the CDR3 is TGCGCCAGCAGCCACCCCTCCGGCTCAGCGGGGGAGGTGTTCTTC. Translation: CASSHPSGSAGEVFF.

This clone was recorded a few times. V and J are TRBV6-4 and TRBJ1-1; 8 nucleotides match TRBD1. Germline lookup yields CDR1 MRHNA and CDR2 SNTAGT. Trimming took 2 bases from V and 11 from J; bases not matched to a gene: 4. This CDR3 spans 12 amino acids. DNA of the CDR3: TGTGCCAGCAGTGACAGGACAGGGAATGCTTTCTTT. Translating it yields CASSDRTGNAFF.

The V and J genes are TRBV7-9 and TRBJ1-1; D is undetermined. V was pared by 4 bases and J by 1 base, with 7 bases between. The CDR3 runs to 13 residues. From germline, CDR1 is SEHNR and CDR2 FQNEAQ (reference sequence). The CDR3 DNA reads as TGTGCCAGCAGCTCGGAGGCGAACACTGAAGCTTTCTTT. Its translation is CASSSEANTEAFF.

The chain is built from TRBV7-2 and TRBJ2-7; 11 bases match TRBD2. This CDR3 comprises 14 residues. The J segment lost 13 bases and the V segment lost 3 bases, leaving 11 bases of the junction unmatched. From germline, CDR1 is SGHTA and CDR2 FQGNSA. Here the CDR3 reads CASSFLGRLAGKYF. The CDR3 bases are TGTGCCAGCAGCTTCCTGGGGCGACTAGCGGGGAAATACTTC.

With respect to this clone: The sample carries other DNA sequences with the same CDR3. The chain has TRBV19 and TRBJ1-2; perhaps TRBD1 as D (5 bases). With 3 bases removed from V and 6 bases from J, the gap between germline ends came to 8 bases. Germline CDR1 and CDR2: LNHDA and SQIVND (reference sequence). The CDR3 covers 12 residues. The CDR3 spells CASSIGGNGYTF. CDR3 coding DNA: TGTGCCAGTAGTATCGGGGGAAATGGCTACACCTTC.

The rearrangement joins TRBV21-1 to TRBJ2-3; the table's TRBD2 call for D was not verified on the DNA. TRBV21-1 is annotated as a pseudogene. The CDR3 sequence is 17 residues long. CDR3 nucleotides: TGTGCCAGCAGCAAAGATTCGGAGCGGGGCCCCGCAGATACGCAGTATTTT. Its translation is CASSKDSERGPADTQYF.

The chain recombines TRBV14 with TRBJ1-1; perhaps TRBD1 as D (5 bases). CDR1 and CDR2 (germline): SGHDN, FVKESK. Trimming pared 2 bases from V and 7 bases from J, leaving 14 bases between. CDR3 length: 14 amino acids. CDR3 residues: CASSQSGGELEAFF. In DNA form, the CDR3 reads TGTGCCAGCAGCCAAAGCGGGGGGGAGCTTGAAGCTTTCTTT.

This clone was counted a few times. CDR3 DNA sequence: TGTGCCAGCAGCCAGACCGGGAATGAAGAGTATTTT. It encodes CASSQTGNEEYF. V gene TRBV14 combines with J gene TRBJ2-3; perhaps TRBD2 as D (5 bases). The V gene's germline CDR1 is SGHDN and CDR2 FVKESK. The germline V and J ends were trimmed by 3 bases and 13 bases, with 14 bases remaining between them. The CDR3 sequence is 12 residues long.

This clone appeared once. Additional DNA sequences in this sample encode the identical CDR3. The gene calls are TRBV20-1 and TRBJ2-7; maybe TRBD1 (5 bases). V was cut by 6 bases and J by 3 bases, with 9 bases left in between. The CDR3 contains 11 residues. Per the germline V gene, CDR1 is DFQATT and CDR2 is SNEGSKA (reference sequence). CDR3 sequence reads: CSATDNYEQYF. DNA for the CDR3: TGCAGTGCCACGGACAACTACGAGCAGTACTTC.

This sequence joins TRBV5-6 and TRBJ1-2, with D unresolved. The CDR3 is 12 amino acids. CDR1 is SGHDT and CDR2 is YYEEEE in the germline V gene. Trimming shortened V by 5 bases and J by 3 bases, and 8 bases separated the two germline ends. The CDR3 is CASSLRDYGYTF. CDR3 nucleotides: TGTGCCAGCAGTTTGCGCGACTATGGCTACACCTTC.

This clone has a handful of counts. CDR3 protein: CASSESRRGGETQYF. For the CDR3, the DNA is TGTGCCAGCAGCGAATCCCGGAGGGGGGGGGAGACCCAGTACTTC. The genes are TRBV2 and TRBJ2-5, with D maybe TRBD2 (7 bases). The V gene's germline CDR1 is SNHLY and CDR2 FYNNEI. There are 15 residues in the CDR3. Trimming removed 6 bases at V and 5 bases at J, with 19 bases between.